The 28 T cell receptor beta chains listed next were all sequenced from one sample in a study of T cell changes during pregnancy in multiple sclerosis. The assay was immunoSEQ multiplex PCR, and TCRdb's table has in-frame clones only and misses some. The sample consists of over 85,000 clones, approximately 90% of them appearing once. The source material was peripheral blood, sampled in the first trimester of pregnancy. The receptors here all came from a female donor in good health, enrolled as a control in a pregnancy study.

Written as DNA, the CDR3 is TGTGCCAGCAGCTTAGTCCGGACACCCAGGGCGCTCCTCCACTTT. Residues: CASSLVRTPRALLHF. The rearrangement uses TRBV7-2 and TRBJ1-6; possibly TRBD1 for D (5 bases). The CDR3 sequence is 15 residues long. V shed 1 base and J shed 15 bases, with 19 bases lying between them. Germline V gene lookup returns CDR1 SGHTA and CDR2 FQGNSA.

The rearrangement uses TRBV5-8 and TRBJ1-3, with a tentative D call TRBD1 (5 bases). V was shortened by 0 bases and J by 0 bases, with 10 bases between the two germline ends. The CDR3 consists of 16 residues. Germline-derived CDR1 and CDR2 are SGHTS and YDEGEE. The CDR3 nucleotides read TGTGCCAGCAGCTTGGGACGGACATTCTCTGGAAACACCATATATTTT. This codes for CASSLGRTFSGNTIYF.

The chain is built from TRBV11-3 and TRBJ1-1; no reliable D call. The CDR3 is made up of 13 amino acids. The ends were cut back, 5 bases at V and 6 bases at J, with 13 bases in the middle. Germline V gene sequence: CDR1 SGHNT, CDR2 YENEEA. CDR3 residues: CASSPHSAAEAFF. DNA of the CDR3: TGTGCCAGCAGCCCCCACTCTGCGGCTGAAGCTTTCTTT.

V gene TRBV15 combines with J gene TRBJ1-1; no clear D gene. Germline V lookup: CDR1 LNHNV, CDR2 YYDKDF (reference sequence). Trimming shortened V by 3 bases and J by 3 bases, and 5 bases separated the two germline ends. The CDR3 runs to 12 residues. The CDR3 DNA is TGTGCCACCAGCAGGACATACACTGAAGCTTTCTTT. Encoded protein: CATSRTYTEAFF.

About this clone itself: Other nucleotide sequences in the sample specify the same CDR3. The chain is built from TRBV18 and TRBJ2-7; the D gene is possibly TRBD2 (5 bases). Germline V gene data show CDR1 as KGHSH and CDR2 as LQKENI. V was shortened by 3 bases and J by 4 bases, with 7 bases between the two germline ends. The CDR3 has 12 residues. DNA of the CDR3: TGTGCCAGCTCACCCACGGGGTACGAGCAGTACTTC. Its protein is CASSPTGYEQYF.

This clone was detected only once. The chain couples TRBV19 to TRBJ1-5, with 8 nucleotides matching TRBD1. CDR3 size: 16 residues. The V segment lost 7 bases and the J segment 3 bases; nucleotides outside the gene matches: 11. Germline CDR1 is LNHDA and CDR2 is SQIVND (reference sequence). The CDR3 loop reads CASTPTDRGYNQPQHF. DNA for the CDR3: TGTGCCAGTACCCCAACCGACAGGGGATACAATCAGCCCCAGCATTTT.

In this sample, this clone turned up once. This sequence joins TRBV2 and TRBJ2-7; 7 bases are shared with TRBD1. The CDR3 is made up of 13 amino acids. V lost 3 bases, J lost 4 bases, and 3 bases stayed unmatched. Germline V lookup: CDR1 SNHLY, CDR2 FYNNEI. DNA of the CDR3: TGTGCCAGCAGTGACCAGGGGGATTACGAGCAGTACTTC. This codes for CASSDQGDYEQYF.

This chain joins TRBV27 and TRBJ1-1; D gene unclear. The CDR3 runs 14 residues. Per the germline V gene, CDR1 is MNHEY and CDR2 is SMNVEV (reference sequence). Trimming pared 2 bases from V and 11 bases from J, leaving 18 bases between. The CDR3 is CASSLVRGDGVAFF. CDR3 bases: TGTGCCAGCAGTTTAGTGCGTGGAGATGGAGTGGCTTTCTTT.

For this clone: Its ends do not fully match the called genes, so a read error is possible. J is TRBJ2-4 and V is TRBV9, with 9 bases identical to TRBD1. CDR1 and CDR2 from the germline V gene are SGDLS and YYNGEE. The CDR3 contains 15 residues. The CDR3 region is CASSVVGTGKSIQYF. The CDR3 DNA is TGTGCCAGCAGCGTAGTAGGGACAGGGAAAAGCATTCAGTACTTC.

This rearrangement joins TRBV5-1 to TRBJ2-2; tentatively, D is TRBD1 (5 bases). Between the trimmed V and J ends, which lost 4 bases and 4 bases, there was a span of 17 bases. This CDR3 has 16 amino acids. Germline V lookup: CDR1 SGHRS, CDR2 YFSETQ. This chain's CDR3 is CASSPAGKGLTGELFF. The CDR3 bases are TGCGCCAGCAGCCCGGCCGGTAAGGGGCTCACCGGGGAGCTGTTTTTT. The full variable domain, in which reference TRBV5-1 and TRBJ2-2 provide the parts outside the CDR3, is KAGVTQTPRYLIKTRGQQVTLSCSPISGHRSVSWYQQTPGQGLQFLFEYFSETQRNKGNFPGRFSGRQFSNSRSEMNVSTLELGDSALYLCASSPAGKGLTGELFFGEGSRLTVL.

The rearrangement uses TRBV19 and TRBJ2-1; TRBD2 matches at 7 bases. V was clipped by 6 bases and J by 4 bases; unmatched bases: 12. Germline lookup yields CDR1 LNHDA and CDR2 SQIVND (reference sequence). The CDR3 consists of 16 residues. The CDR3 sequence: CASSRSGTSAYNEQFF. The CDR3 nucleotides read TGTGCCAGTAGCCGTTCGGGAACTAGCGCGTACAATGAGCAGTTCTTC. The variable domain in full, with the rest retrieved from reference TRBV19 and TRBJ2-1, is DGGITQSPKYLFRKEGQNVTLSCEQNLNHDAMYWYRQDPGQGLRLIYYSQIVNDFQKGDIAEGYSVSREKKESFPLTVTSAQKNPTAFYLCASSRSGTSAYNEQFFGPGTRLTVL.

This chain connects TRBV7-8 to TRBJ1-6; TRBD1 agrees at 8 bases. The CDR3 length is 18 residues. Germline V gene lookup returns CDR1 SGHVS and CDR2 FQNEAQ. Trimming cost V 5 bases and J 1 base; bases outside gene matches: 10. CDR3 nucleotides: TGTGCCAGCAGCCCGAGGCAGGGGGCAGCGTCCTATAATTCACCCCTCCACTTT. Translating gives CASSPRQGAASYNSPLHF.

V is TRBV28 and J is TRBJ2-5, with 9 bases aligning to TRBD1. Losses at the gene ends were 10 bases for V and 4 bases for J; bases not matched to a gene: 10. The CDR3 runs to 14 residues. The germline V gene has CDR1 MDHEN and CDR2 SYDVKM. This CDR3 reads CATQAPDRGETQYF. The CDR3 DNA reads as TGTGCCACCCAAGCCCCGGACAGGGGAGAGACCCAGTACTTC.

V usage is TRBV5-1 and J usage is TRBJ1-6; possibly TRBD1 for D (5 bases). This CDR3 has 15 residues. The V gene lost 3 bases and the J gene lost 6 bases, with 13 bases spanning the gap. CDR1 and CDR2 from the germline V gene are SGHRS and YFSETQ. The DNA of the CDR3 is TGCGCCAGCAGCTACTTACAGGCATCTAATTCACCCCTCCACTTT. Its translation: CASSYLQASNSPLHF.

The chain links TRBV7-3 to TRBJ1-1; the match to TRBD1 covers 7 bases. V was clipped by 4 bases and J by 1 base; unmatched bases: 0. CDR1 SGHTA and CDR2 FQGTGA come from the germline V gene. This CDR3 region has 13 residues. CDR3 nucleotide sequence: TGTGCCAGCAGCTGGGACAGGAACACTGAAGCTTTCTTT. This codes for CASSWDRNTEAFF.

The chain links TRBV2 to TRBJ1-6; D is uncertain. Trimming took off 6 bases at V and 7 bases at J, with 7 bases between the two ends. CDR1 and CDR2 from the germline V gene are SNHLY and FYNNEI. CDR3 length: 12 amino acids. The CDR3, as DNA: TGTGCCAGCAGCAGGCAGAATTCACCCCTCCACTTT. Protein: CASSRQNSPLHF.

There are a few counts of this clone. The rearrangement uses TRBV6-5 and TRBJ1-3; 7 bases line up with TRBD1. Germline V CDR1 and CDR2: MNHEY, SVGAGI. The CDR3 extends over 12 amino acids. V trimming: 5 bases; J trimming: 14 bases; junction bases outside the gene matches: 9. In DNA, the CDR3 is TGTGCCAGCAGTAAAACGACAGGGAGACTATATTTT. Translation: CASSKTTGRLYF.

The gene calls are TRBV29-1 and TRBJ2-7, with a weak D call TRBD1 (6 bases). V lost 4 bases and J lost 2, with 9 bases in between. The CDR3 is made up of 12 amino acids. Germline assignment: CDR1 SQVTM and CDR2 ANQGSEA. CDR3 sequence reads: CSVGGGAYEQYF. CDR3 DNA sequence: TGCAGCGTTGGAGGGGGTGCCTACGAGCAGTACTTC.

The chain links TRBV29-1 to TRBJ1-2; D gene ambiguous. The CDR3 covers 12 residues. Germline values: CDR1 SQVTM, CDR2 ANQGSEA. Trimming pared 3 bases from V and 4 bases from J, leaving 9 bases between. The CDR3 DNA sequence: TGCAGCGTTGAGAAGTCGGGCTATGGCTACACCTTC. This gives the protein CSVEKSGYGYTF.

This clone has a handful of counts. The gene calls are TRBV30 and TRBJ1-2; 8 nucleotides line up with TRBD1. The CDR3 consists of 14 residues. Germline V CDR1 and CDR2: GTSNPN, SVGIG (reference sequence). V lost 3 bases and J lost 5; bases outside the gene matches: 8. CDR3 sequence (DNA): TGTGCCTGGAGAGAACAGGGGGACCCTTATGGCTACACCTTC. Its protein product is CAWREQGDPYGYTF.

The rearrangement links TRBV30 to TRBJ2-7; D is uncertain. Per germline, CDR1 GTSNPN and CDR2 SVGIG (reference sequence). V was cut by 2 bases and J by 2 bases, with 10 bases left in between. The CDR3 loop spans 13 amino acids. CDR3 coding DNA: TGTGCCTGGAGTATTAATGTCGCCTACGAGCAGTACTTC. As protein: CAWSINVAYEQYF.

The chain employs TRBV4-3 and TRBJ1-5; TRBD1 matches 7 bases. The CDR3 consists of 16 residues. The germline V gene has CDR1 LGHNA and CDR2 YSLEER. The V gene end was trimmed by 0 bases and the J gene end by 7 bases; junction bases not matched to a gene: 9. In DNA, the CDR3 is TGCGCCAGCAGCCAAGACCTCCGGACAGGCGGCCAGCCCCAGCATTTT. Translation gives CASSQDLRTGGQPQHF.

A note on this clone: The same CDR3 is also encoded by other DNA sequences in this sample. This sequence joins TRBV7-2 and TRBJ1-6; a weak D match, TRBD1 (6 bases). With 4 bases removed from V and 7 bases from J, the gap between germline ends came to 14 bases. The CDR3 runs to 15 residues. CDR1 and CDR2 from the germline V gene are SGHTA and FQGNSA. CDR3 coding DNA: TGTGCCAGCAGCTCCTTACAGGGTGCCAATTCACCCCTCCACTTT. Translation: CASSSLQGANSPLHF.

This chain links TRBV27 with TRBJ1-2; 7 nucleotides line up with TRBD1. V was pared by 8 bases and J by 3 bases, with 6 bases of the junction left unmatched. There are 13 residues in the CDR3. Germline V gene lookup returns CDR1 MNHEY and CDR2 SMNVEV (reference sequence). CDR3 residues: CASARTGHYGYTF. For the CDR3, the DNA is TGTGCCAGCGCACGGACAGGTCACTATGGCTACACCTTC.

This sequence joins TRBV27 and TRBJ2-2, with 12 bases that match TRBD2. The CDR3 sequence is 15 residues long. The ends lost 2 bases at V and 10 bases at J; junction bases unmatched: 5. Germline CDR1 reads MNHEY; CDR2 reads SMNVEV (reference sequence). CDR3: CASSLPGLAGTELFF. The CDR3 nucleotides are TGTGCCAGCAGTTTACCAGGACTAGCGGGGACGGAGCTGTTTTTT.

The V and J genes are TRBV15 and TRBJ2-2, with TRBD2 as a possible D gene (6 bases). The CDR3 is made up of 12 amino acids. CDR1 and CDR2 from the germline V gene are LNHNV and YYDKDF (reference sequence). V was pared by 8 bases and J by 6 bases, with 10 bases between. The CDR3 DNA reads as TGTGCCACCGGAGGGAAGGCCGGGGAGCTGTTTTTT. It codes for CATGGKAGELFF.

The rearrangement uses TRBV13 and TRBJ2-7, with D unclear. V lost 0 bases to trimming and J lost 6 bases, with 9 bases between them. Looked up from germline, CDR1 is PRHDT and CDR2 is FYEKMQ (reference sequence). There are 13 residues in the CDR3. In DNA form, the CDR3 reads TGTGCCAGCAGCTTAGGACTACGGAGCGAGCAGTACTTC. Protein: CASSLGLRSEQYF.

The rearrangement joins TRBV27 to TRBJ2-1, with 8 bases lining up with TRBD2. Per germline, CDR1 MNHEY and CDR2 SMNVEV (reference sequence). J was trimmed by 7 bases and V by 6 bases; bases with no gene match: 17. The CDR3 length is 17 residues. This chain's CDR3 is CASRRLGGAGWFNEQFF. Here the CDR3 DNA reads TGTGCCAGCAGGCGACTCGGGGGGGCCGGTTGGTTTAATGAGCAGTTCTTC.